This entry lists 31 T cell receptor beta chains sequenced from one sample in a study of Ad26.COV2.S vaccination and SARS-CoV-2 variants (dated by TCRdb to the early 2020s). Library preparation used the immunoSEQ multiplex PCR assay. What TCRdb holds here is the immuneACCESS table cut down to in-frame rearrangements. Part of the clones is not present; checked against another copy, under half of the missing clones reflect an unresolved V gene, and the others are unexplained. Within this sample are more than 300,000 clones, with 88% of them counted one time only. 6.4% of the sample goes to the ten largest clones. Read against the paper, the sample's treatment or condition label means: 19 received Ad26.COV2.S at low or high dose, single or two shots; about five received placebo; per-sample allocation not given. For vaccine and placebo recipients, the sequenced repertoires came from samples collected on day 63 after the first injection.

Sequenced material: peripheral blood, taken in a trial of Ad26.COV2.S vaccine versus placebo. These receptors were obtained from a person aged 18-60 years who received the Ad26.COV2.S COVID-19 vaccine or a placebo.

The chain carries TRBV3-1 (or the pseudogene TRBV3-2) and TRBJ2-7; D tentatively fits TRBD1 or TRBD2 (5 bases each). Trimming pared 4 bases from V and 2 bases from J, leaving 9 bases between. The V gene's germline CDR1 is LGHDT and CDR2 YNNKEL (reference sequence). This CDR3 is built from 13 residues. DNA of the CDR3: TGTGCCAGCAGCCCAGGGACCCCCTACGAGCAGTACTTC. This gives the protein CASSPGTPYEQYF.

CDR3 DNA: TGCAGCGCCTCCGGGACTAGCGGGAGTTCATACGAGCAGTACTTC. Protein sequence: CSASGTSGSSYEQYF. The chain links TRBV29-1 to TRBJ2-7; TRBD2 matches 14 bases. There are 15 residues in the CDR3. V was pared by 7 bases and J by 4 bases, with 9 bases of the junction left unmatched. Looked up from germline, CDR1 is SQVTM and CDR2 is ANQGSEA.

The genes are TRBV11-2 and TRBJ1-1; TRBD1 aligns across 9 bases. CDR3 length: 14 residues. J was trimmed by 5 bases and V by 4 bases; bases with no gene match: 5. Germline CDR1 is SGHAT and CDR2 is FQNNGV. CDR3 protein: CASSSQGARTEAFF. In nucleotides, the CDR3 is TGTGCCAGCAGCTCACAGGGGGCGAGGACTGAAGCTTTCTTT.

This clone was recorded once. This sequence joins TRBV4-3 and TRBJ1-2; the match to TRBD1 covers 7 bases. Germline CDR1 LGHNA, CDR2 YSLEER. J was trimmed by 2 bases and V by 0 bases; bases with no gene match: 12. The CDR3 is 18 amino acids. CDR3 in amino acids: CASSQDLDREFQNYGYTF. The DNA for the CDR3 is TGCGCCAGCAGCCAAGATCTCGACAGGGAATTTCAAAACTATGGCTACACCTTC.

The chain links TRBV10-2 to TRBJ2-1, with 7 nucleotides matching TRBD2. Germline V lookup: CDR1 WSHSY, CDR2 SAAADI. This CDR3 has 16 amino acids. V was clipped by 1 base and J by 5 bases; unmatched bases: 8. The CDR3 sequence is CASSELGLAENNEQFF. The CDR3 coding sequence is TGCGCCAGCAGTGAGTTAGGGCTAGCGGAAAACAATGAGCAGTTCTTC.

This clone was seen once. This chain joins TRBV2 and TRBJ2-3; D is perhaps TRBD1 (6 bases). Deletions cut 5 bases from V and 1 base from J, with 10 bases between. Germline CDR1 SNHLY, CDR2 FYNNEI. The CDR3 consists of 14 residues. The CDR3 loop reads CASSWGPGTDTQYF. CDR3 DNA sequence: TGTGCCAGCAGTTGGGGGCCGGGCACAGATACGCAGTATTTT.

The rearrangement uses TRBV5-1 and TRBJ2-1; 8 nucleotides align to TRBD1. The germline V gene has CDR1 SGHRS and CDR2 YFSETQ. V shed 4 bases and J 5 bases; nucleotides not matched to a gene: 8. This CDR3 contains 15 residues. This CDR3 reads CASSADRDRHNEQFF. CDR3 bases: TGCGCCAGCAGCGCGGACAGGGACAGACACAATGAGCAGTTCTTC.

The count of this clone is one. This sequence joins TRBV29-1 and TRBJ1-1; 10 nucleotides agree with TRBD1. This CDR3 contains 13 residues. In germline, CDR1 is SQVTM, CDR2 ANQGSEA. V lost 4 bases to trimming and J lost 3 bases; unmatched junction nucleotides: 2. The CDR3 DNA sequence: TGCAGCGTTGGAGGGACAGGGGACACTGAAGCTTTCTTT. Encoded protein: CSVGGTGDTEAFF.

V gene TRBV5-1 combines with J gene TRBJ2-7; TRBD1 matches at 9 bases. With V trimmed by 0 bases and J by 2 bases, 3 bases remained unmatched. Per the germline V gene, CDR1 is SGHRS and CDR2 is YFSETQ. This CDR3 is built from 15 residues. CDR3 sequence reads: CASSLVRTGAYEQYF. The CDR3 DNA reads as TGCGCCAGCAGCTTGGTAAGGACAGGGGCCTACGAGCAGTACTTC.

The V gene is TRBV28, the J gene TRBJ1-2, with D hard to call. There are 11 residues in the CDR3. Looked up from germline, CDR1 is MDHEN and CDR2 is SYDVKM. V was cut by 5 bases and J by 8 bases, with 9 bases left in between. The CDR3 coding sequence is TGTGCCAGCAGTGGTCGGAACGGCTACACCTTC. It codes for CASSGRNGYTF.

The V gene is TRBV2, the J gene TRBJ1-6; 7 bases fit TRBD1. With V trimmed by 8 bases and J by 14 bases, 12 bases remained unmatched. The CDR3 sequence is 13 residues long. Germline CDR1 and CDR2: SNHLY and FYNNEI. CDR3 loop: CASSVRQGRTLHF. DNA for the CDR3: TGTGCCAGCTCGGTACGACAGGGCCGGACCCTCCACTTT. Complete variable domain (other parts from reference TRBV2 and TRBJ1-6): EPEVTQTPSHQVTQMGQEVILRCVPISNHLYFYWYRQILGQKVEFLVSFYNNEISEKSEIFDDQFSVERPDGSNFTLKIRSTKLEDSAMYFCASSVRQGRTLHFGNGTRLTVT.

The CDR3 here is CASRQTWRTGAPEAFF. The CDR3 DNA is TGTGCCAGCAGGCAAACCTGGAGGACAGGAGCCCCTGAAGCTTTCTTT. The chain uses TRBV27 and TRBJ1-1, with 7 nucleotides matching TRBD1. CDR3 size: 16 residues. In germline, CDR1 is MNHEY, CDR2 SMNVEV (reference sequence). V dropped 6 bases and J dropped 6; count of bases not matched to a gene: 16.

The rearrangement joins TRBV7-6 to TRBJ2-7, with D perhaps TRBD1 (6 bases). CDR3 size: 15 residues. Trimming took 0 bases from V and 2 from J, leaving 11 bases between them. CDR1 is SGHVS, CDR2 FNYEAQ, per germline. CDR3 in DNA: TGTGCCAGCAGCTTAGCCAGGGGCCAGGCCTACGAGCAGTACTTC. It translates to CASSLARGQAYEQYF.

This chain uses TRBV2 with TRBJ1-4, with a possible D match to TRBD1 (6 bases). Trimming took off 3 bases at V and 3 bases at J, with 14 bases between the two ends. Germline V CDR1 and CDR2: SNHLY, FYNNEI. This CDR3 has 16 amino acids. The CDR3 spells CASSDPGGAANEKLFF. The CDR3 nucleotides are TGTGCCAGCAGTGATCCCGGGGGCGCAGCTAATGAAAAACTGTTTTTT.

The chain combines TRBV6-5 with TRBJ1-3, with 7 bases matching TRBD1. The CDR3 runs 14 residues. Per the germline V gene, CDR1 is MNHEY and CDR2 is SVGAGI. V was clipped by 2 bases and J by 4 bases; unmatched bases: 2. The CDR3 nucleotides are TGTGCCAGCAGTTACACAGGGGAGGGAAACACCATATATTTT. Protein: CASSYTGEGNTIYF.

This CDR3 reads CASSLAGAQPQHF. The CDR3 bases are TGTGCCAGCAGCTTAGCAGGGGCTCAGCCCCAGCATTTT. The genes are TRBV7-2 and TRBJ1-5, with D perhaps TRBD1 (5 bases). Trimming left V 0 bases short and J 6 bases short, with 6 bases between. Germline loops: CDR1 SGHTA, CDR2 FQGNSA. CDR3 length: 13 amino acids.

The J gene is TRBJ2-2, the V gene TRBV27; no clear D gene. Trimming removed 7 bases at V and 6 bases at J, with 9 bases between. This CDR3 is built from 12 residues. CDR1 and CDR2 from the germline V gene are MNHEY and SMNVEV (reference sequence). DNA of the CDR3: TGTGCCAGCAAGGTTGGGTCCGGGGAGCTGTTTTTT. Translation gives CASKVGSGELFF.

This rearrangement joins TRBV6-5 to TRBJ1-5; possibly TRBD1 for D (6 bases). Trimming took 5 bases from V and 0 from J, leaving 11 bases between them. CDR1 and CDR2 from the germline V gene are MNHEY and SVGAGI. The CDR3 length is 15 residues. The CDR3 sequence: CASSPSRGSNQPQHF. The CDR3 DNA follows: TGTGCCAGCAGTCCTTCCAGGGGTAGCAATCAGCCCCAGCATTTT.

In DNA, the CDR3 is TGCGCCAGCAGCCTTCAGGGAAACACCATATATTTT. Translated, it gives CASSLQGNTIYF. The chain has TRBV5-1 and TRBJ1-3; D uncertain. Trimming removed 4 bases from V and 4 bases from J, with 6 bases in between. CDR1 is SGHRS and CDR2 is YFSETQ in the germline V gene. This CDR3 is built from 12 residues. The variable domain in full, with the rest retrieved from reference TRBV5-1 and TRBJ1-3, is KAGVTQTPRYLIKTRGQQVTLSCSPISGHRSVSWYQQTPGQGLQFLFEYFSETQRNKGNFPGRFSGRQFSNSRSEMNVSTLELGDSALYLCASSLQGNTIYFGEGSWLTVV.

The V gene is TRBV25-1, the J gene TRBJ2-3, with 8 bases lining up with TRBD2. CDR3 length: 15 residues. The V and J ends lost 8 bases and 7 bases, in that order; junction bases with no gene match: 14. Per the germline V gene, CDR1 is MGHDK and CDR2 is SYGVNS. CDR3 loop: CASAPILAEKNTQYF. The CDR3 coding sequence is TGTGCCAGCGCCCCTATACTAGCGGAGAAAAATACGCAGTATTTT.

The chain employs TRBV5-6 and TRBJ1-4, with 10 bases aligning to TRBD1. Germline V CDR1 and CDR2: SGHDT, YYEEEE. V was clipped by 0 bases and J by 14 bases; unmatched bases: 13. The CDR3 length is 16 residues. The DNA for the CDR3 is TGTGCCAGCAGCTTGGGAGGGGTGACAGGGGGCCCGGGGCTGTTTTTT. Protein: CASSLGGVTGGPGLFF.

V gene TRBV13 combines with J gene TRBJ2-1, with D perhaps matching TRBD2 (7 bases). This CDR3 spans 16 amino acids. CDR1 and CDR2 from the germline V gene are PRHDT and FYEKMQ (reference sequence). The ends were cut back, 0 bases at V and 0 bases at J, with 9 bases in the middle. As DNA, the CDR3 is TGTGCCAGCAGCTTAGGAGGGGGGGGCTCCTACAATGAGCAGTTCTTC. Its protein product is CASSLGGGGSYNEQFF.

The CDR3 spells CASSQGTGYSGYTF. Here the CDR3 DNA reads TGCGCCAGCAGCCAAGGGACAGGCTACAGTGGCTACACCTTC. The V and J genes are TRBV4-3 and TRBJ1-2, with 7 bases fitting TRBD1. Germline-derived CDR1 and CDR2 are LGHNA and YSLEER. J gave up 7 bases and V 1 base, and 6 bases lay outside the gene matches. This CDR3 region has 14 residues.

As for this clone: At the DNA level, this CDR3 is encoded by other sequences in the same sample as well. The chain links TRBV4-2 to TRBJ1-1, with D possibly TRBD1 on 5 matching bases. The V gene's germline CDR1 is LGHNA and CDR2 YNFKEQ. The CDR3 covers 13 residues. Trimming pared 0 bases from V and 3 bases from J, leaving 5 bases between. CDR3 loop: CASSQEGDTEAFF. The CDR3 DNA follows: TGTGCCAGCAGCCAAGAAGGGGACACTGAAGCTTTCTTT.

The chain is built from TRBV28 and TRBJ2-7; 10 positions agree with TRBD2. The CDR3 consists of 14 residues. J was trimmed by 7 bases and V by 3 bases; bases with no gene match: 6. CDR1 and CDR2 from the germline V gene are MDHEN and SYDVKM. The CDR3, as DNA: TGTGCCAGCAGTTTTCTAGCGGGAGACCAAGAGCAGTACTTC. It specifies CASSFLAGDQEQYF. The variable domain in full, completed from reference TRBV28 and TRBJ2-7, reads DVKVTQSSRYLVKRTGEKVFLECVQDMDHENMFWYRQDPGLGLRLIYFSYDVKMKEKGDIPEGYSVSREKKERFSLILESASTNQTSMYLCASSFLAGDQEQYFGPGTRLTVT.

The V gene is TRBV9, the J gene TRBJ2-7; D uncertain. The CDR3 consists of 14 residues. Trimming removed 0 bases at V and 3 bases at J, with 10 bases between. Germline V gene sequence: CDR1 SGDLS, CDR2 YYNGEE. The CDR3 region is CASSVDGQYYEQYF. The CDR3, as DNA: TGTGCCAGCAGCGTAGATGGTCAGTACTACGAGCAGTACTTC.

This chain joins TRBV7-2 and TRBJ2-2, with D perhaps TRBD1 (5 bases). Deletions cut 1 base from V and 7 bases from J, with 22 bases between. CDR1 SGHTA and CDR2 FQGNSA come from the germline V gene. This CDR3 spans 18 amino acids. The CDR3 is CASSLESWQGWEGGELFF. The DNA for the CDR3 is TGTGCCAGCAGCTTAGAATCCTGGCAGGGATGGGAAGGCGGGGAGCTGTTTTTT.

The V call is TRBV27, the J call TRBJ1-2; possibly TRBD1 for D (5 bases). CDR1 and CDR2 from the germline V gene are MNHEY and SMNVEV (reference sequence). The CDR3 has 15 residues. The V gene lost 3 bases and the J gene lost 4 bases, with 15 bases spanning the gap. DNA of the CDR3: TGTGCCAGCAGTTTGAGGGACCGACTACCCTATGGCTACACCTTC. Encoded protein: CASSLRDRLPYGYTF.

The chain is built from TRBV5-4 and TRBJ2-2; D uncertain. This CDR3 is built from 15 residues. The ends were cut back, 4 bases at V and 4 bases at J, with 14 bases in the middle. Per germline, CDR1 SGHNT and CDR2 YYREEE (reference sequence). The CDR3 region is CASSATLEVTGELFF. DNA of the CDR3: TGTGCCAGCAGCGCGACCCTAGAGGTCACCGGGGAGCTGTTTTTT.

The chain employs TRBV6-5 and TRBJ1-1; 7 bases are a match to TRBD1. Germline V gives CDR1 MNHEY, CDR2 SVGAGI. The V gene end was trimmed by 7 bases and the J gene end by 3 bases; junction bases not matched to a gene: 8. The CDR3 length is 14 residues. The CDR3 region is CASTYRGGYTEAFF. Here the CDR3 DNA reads TGTGCCAGCACATACAGGGGAGGGTACACTGAAGCTTTCTTT.

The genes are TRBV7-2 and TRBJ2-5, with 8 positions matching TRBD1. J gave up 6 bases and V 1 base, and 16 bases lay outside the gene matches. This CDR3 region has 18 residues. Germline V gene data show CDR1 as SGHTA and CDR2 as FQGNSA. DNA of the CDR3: TGTGCCAGCAGCTTAGAAGAGGACAGGGTGAGGAAAATAAAGACCCAGTACTTC. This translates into CASSLEEDRVRKIKTQYF.